The source of this T cell receptor beta chain is a study of liver allograft versus peripheral blood T cells. Study as a whole: Transplanted livers and recipients' peripheral blood had their T cell receptor repertoires compared.

The germline gives CDR1 MNHNS, CDR2 SASEGT. The CDR3 loop spans 15 amino acids. The germline V and J ends were trimmed by 2 bases and 7 bases, with 12 bases remaining between them. General observations from the study: Peripheral blood repertoires reportedly differed from the T cell receptor repertoires found inside liver allografts.

Relative to its sample, this clonotype is medium-sized. Its matching antigen is unknown. TCRdb processed the reads anew with MiXCR; each CDR3 protein has one entry. Of 9,000 to 13,000 distinct CDR3 sequences listed, around 23% were seen once; the top ten hold 1.6%. This sequence originates from a human patient who had a liver transplant. Some T cells may trace back to the graft donor. The chain uses TRBV6-1 and TRBJ1-6; possible D gene TRBD1, 5 bases. The CDR3 coding sequence is TGTGCCAGCAGTGAAAGGCAGGGCCTCAATTCACCCCTCCACTTT. Its translation is CASSERQGLNSPLHF.